The 26 T cell receptor beta chains below were found in one sample sequenced in a study of preoperative IRX-2 immunotherapy in early breast cancer. Described treatment: preoperative locoregional IRX-2 cytokine immunotherapy. TCRdb's table, derived via immunoSEQ multiplex PCR, lists solely in-frame clones and lacks some. The sample has about 23,000 clones, approximately 92% seen once. The material sequenced was tumor tissue, taken after IRX-2 immunotherapy. The receptor source for this set is a human donor with breast cancer.

The chain is built from TRBV7-9 and TRBJ2-6; 7 bases agree with TRBD1. J lost 2 bases, V lost 6 bases, and 7 bases had no gene match. Germline lookup yields CDR1 SEHNR and CDR2 FQNEAQ (reference sequence). This CDR3 has 16 residues. This CDR3 reads CASRNERGPGANVLTF. CDR3 bases: TGTGCCAGCAGGAATGAAAGGGGGCCTGGGGCCAACGTCCTGACTTTC. Drawing the rest from reference TRBV7-9 and TRBJ2-6, the complete variable domain is DTGVSQNPRHKITKRGQNVTFRCDPISEHNRLYWYRQTLGQGPEFLTYFQNEAQLEKSRLLSDRFSAERPKGSFSTLEIQRTEQGDSAMYLCASRNERGPGANVLTFGAGSRLTVL.

This chain connects TRBV29-1 to TRBJ1-2; a possible D gene is TRBD1 (6 bases). CDR3 size: 14 residues. The germline gives CDR1 SQVTM, CDR2 ANQGSEA. The ends were cut back, 3 bases at V and 5 bases at J, with 16 bases in the middle. The CDR3 DNA follows: TGCAGCGTTGAGGCAGGGGCCGGAAAGTATGGCTACACCTTC. Amino acids: CSVEAGAGKYGYTF.

This clone was detected once. The chain employs TRBV29-1 and TRBJ2-5; D possibly corresponds to TRBD2 (6 bases). The DNA end lines up better with TRBJ2-7; the J call may be wrong. This CDR3 has 11 residues. Germline assignment: CDR1 SQVTM and CDR2 ANQGSEA. The CDR3, as DNA: TGCAGCTTCCGGACTACCTACGAGCAGTACTTC. It translates to CSFRTTYEQYF.

This clone was detected a few times. This chain links TRBV20-1 with TRBJ1-5; weak D call: TRBD1 (5 bases). Germline lookup yields CDR1 DFQATT and CDR2 SNEGSKA (reference sequence). Trimming removed 5 bases at V and 11 bases at J, with 13 bases between. The CDR3 contains 11 residues. This CDR3 reads CSASKGISQHF. The CDR3 DNA follows: TGCAGTGCTTCTAAGGGGATTTCCCAGCATTTT.

The chain carries TRBV2 and TRBJ1-1, with D possibly being TRBD1 (5 bases). There are 13 residues in the CDR3. The V end was cut by 3 bases, the J end by 5 bases, with 10 bases between. Germline V gene lookup returns CDR1 SNHLY and CDR2 FYNNEI. CDR3 coding DNA: TGTGCCAGCAGTGACGAGTCAGGGACTGAAGCTTTCTTT. This gives the protein CASSDESGTEAFF.

V and J are TRBV19 and TRBJ2-1, with 7 bases that match TRBD1. Germline CDR1 LNHDA, CDR2 SQIVND (reference sequence). The CDR3 consists of 13 residues. With V trimmed by 11 bases and J by 4 bases, 8 bases remained unmatched. In DNA, the CDR3 is TGTGCCTCACAGGGGATCTTATACAATGAGCAGTTCTTC. Translation gives CASQGILYNEQFF.

The V and J genes are TRBV6-5 and TRBJ2-7, with 8 bases fitting TRBD1. V lost 4 bases to trimming and J lost 8 bases; unmatched junction nucleotides: 4. The germline gives CDR1 MNHEY, CDR2 SVGAGI. This CDR3 is 12 amino acids long. DNA for the CDR3: TGTGCCAGCAGTTCGGACAGGGAGAAGCAGTACTTC. This codes for CASSSDREKQYF.

V is TRBV18 and J is TRBJ1-4; tentative D call: TRBD1 (5 bases). Trimming stripped 1 base from V and 6 bases from J, with 9 bases between. Germline loops: CDR1 KGHSH, CDR2 LQKENI. The CDR3 spans 14 residues. The CDR3 region is CASSPRGDDEKLFF. In DNA, the CDR3 is TGTGCCAGCTCACCACGGGGGGATGATGAAAAACTGTTTTTT.

This clone was seen a single time. This chain joins TRBV5-1 and TRBJ2-7, with D unclear. This CDR3 spans 14 amino acids. V was pared by 6 bases and J by 0 bases, with 13 bases between. The germline V gene encodes CDR1 SGHRS and CDR2 YFSETQ. This chain's CDR3 is CASTATPDSYEQYF. The CDR3 region has the DNA TGCGCCAGCACCGCAACACCAGACTCCTACGAGCAGTACTTC.

The genes are TRBV28 and TRBJ1-1; D is undetermined. Germline-derived CDR1 and CDR2 are MDHEN and SYDVKM. Trimming removed 5 bases at V and 6 bases at J, with 19 bases between. The CDR3 totals 15 residues. CDR3 sequence reads: CASSPRRPDHSEAFF. The CDR3 nucleotides read TGTGCCAGCAGTCCCCGACGCCCCGACCACTCTGAAGCTTTCTTT. Filled out from reference TRBV28 and TRBJ1-1, the complete variable domain reads DVKVTQSSRYLVKRTGEKVFLECVQDMDHENMFWYRQDPGLGLRLIYFSYDVKMKEKGDIPEGYSVSREKKERFSLILESASTNQTSMYLCASSPRRPDHSEAFFGQGTRLTVV.

This chain uses TRBV5-1 with TRBJ2-3, with D possibly matching TRBD2 (6 bases). The CDR3 runs to 16 residues. Germline V gives CDR1 SGHRS, CDR2 YFSETQ. Trimming shortened V by 4 bases and J by 5 bases, and 20 bases separated the two germline ends. The CDR3 sequence is CASSPLGRTGEDTQYF. The CDR3 bases are TGCGCCAGCAGCCCCCTCGGGAGAACTGGGGAAGATACGCAGTATTTT.

The V gene is TRBV10-2, the J gene TRBJ2-7; the D is unclear. The V gene's germline CDR1 is WSHSY and CDR2 SAAADI. This CDR3 comprises 13 residues. The germline V and J ends were trimmed by 3 bases and 2 bases, with 8 bases remaining between them. CDR3 region: CASSDLRTYEQYF. As DNA, the CDR3 is TGCGCCAGCAGTGATCTACGTACCTACGAGCAGTACTTC.

The genes are TRBV5-1 and TRBJ2-1; 10 bases match TRBD2. CDR1 and CDR2 (germline): SGHRS, YFSETQ. V lost 4 bases, J lost 7 bases, and 8 bases stayed unmatched. This CDR3 is 15 amino acids long. CDR3 residues: CASSLLAGRMNEQFF. CDR3 nucleotide sequence: TGCGCCAGCAGCCTACTAGCGGGAAGGATGAATGAGCAGTTCTTC.

This chain connects TRBV5-1 to TRBJ1-2; D uncertain. V gave up 0 bases and J gave up 4 bases, with 13 bases separating them. The V gene's germline CDR1 is SGHRS and CDR2 YFSETQ. The CDR3 has 15 residues. CDR3 coding DNA: TGCGCCAGCAGCTTGGAGGAGGCCCCCATCTATGGCTACACCTTC. This gives the protein CASSLEEAPIYGYTF. The whole variable domain, remainder taken from reference TRBV5-1 and TRBJ1-2, is KAGVTQTPRYLIKTRGQQVTLSCSPISGHRSVSWYQQTPGQGLQFLFEYFSETQRNKGNFPGRFSGRQFSNSRSEMNVSTLELGDSALYLCASSLEEAPIYGYTFGSGTRLTVV.

This chain uses TRBV7-8 with TRBJ1-4; possible D gene TRBD1, 5 bases. There are 15 residues in the CDR3. CDR1 SGHVS and CDR2 FQNEAQ come from the germline V gene. Trimming removed 3 bases at V and 8 bases at J, with 16 bases between. CDR3 amino acids: CASSLGGRFWEKLFF. In nucleotides, the CDR3 is TGTGCCAGCAGCTTGGGGGGTAGGTTTTGGGAAAAACTGTTTTTT.

This sequence joins TRBV19 and TRBJ1-1; D perhaps matches TRBD1 (5 bases). The germline gives CDR1 LNHDA, CDR2 SQIVND (reference sequence). This CDR3 spans 14 amino acids. V lost 8 bases to trimming and J lost 0 bases, with 13 bases between them. The chain's CDR3 is CASANDRLNTEAFF. As DNA, the CDR3 is TGTGCCAGTGCGAACGACAGACTGAACACTGAAGCTTTCTTT. The whole variable domain, remainder taken from reference TRBV19 and TRBJ1-1, is DGGITQSPKYLFRKEGQNVTLSCEQNLNHDAMYWYRQDPGQGLRLIYYSQIVNDFQKGDIAEGYSVSREKKESFPLTVTSAQKNPTAFYLCASANDRLNTEAFFGQGTRLTVV.

The gene calls are TRBV4-1 and TRBJ2-3; 7 bases are a match to TRBD1. Germline V gene sequence: CDR1 MGHRA, CDR2 YSYEKL. With 0 bases clipped from V and 5 bases from J, the junction kept 5 bases outside the gene matches. The CDR3 has 15 residues. CDR3 bases: TGCGCCAGCAGCCAAGATCGTCAGGGGGTAGATACGCAGTATTTT. Its translation: CASSQDRQGVDTQYF.

This clone was observed a handful of times. The chain combines TRBV7-7 with TRBJ1-5; D call uncertain. Trimming removed 6 bases from V and 3 bases from J, with 9 bases in between. Germline V gene data show CDR1 as SSHAT and CDR2 as FNYEAQ (reference sequence). The CDR3 extends over 13 amino acids. The DNA for the CDR3 is TGTGCCAGCAGTCACGGGCTCAATCAGCCCCAGCATTTT. It specifies CASSHGLNQPQHF.

The chain employs TRBV5-1 and TRBJ1-3; D is uncertain. In germline, CDR1 is SGHRS, CDR2 YFSETQ. This CDR3 contains 17 residues. Deletions cut 0 bases from V and 1 base from J, with 14 bases between. The CDR3 spells CASSLADGRASGNTIYF. Here the CDR3 DNA reads TGCGCCAGCAGCTTGGCCGACGGCCGGGCGTCTGGAAACACCATATATTTT.

The chain is built from TRBV6-7 and TRBJ1-4; D gene ambiguous. TRBV6-7 is marked as an open reading frame, function uncertain. Trimming left V 5 bases short and J 8 bases short, with 12 bases between. There are 13 residues in the CDR3. CDR3: CASSRGKWEKLFF. As DNA, the CDR3 is TGTGCCAGCAGTCGTGGAAAGTGGGAAAAACTGTTTTTT.

V and J are TRBV11-2 and TRBJ2-7; 9 positions agree with TRBD1. The CDR3 runs 14 residues. The V and J ends lost 5 bases and 3 bases, in that order; junction bases with no gene match: 5. CDR1 and CDR2 from the germline V gene are SGHAT and FQNNGV. CDR3 residues: CASSPTGQGYEQYF. CDR3 nucleotides: TGTGCCAGCAGCCCGACGGGACAGGGCTACGAGCAGTACTTC. The variable domain in full, completed from reference TRBV11-2 and TRBJ2-7, reads EAGVAQSPRYKIIEKRQSVAFWCNPISGHATLYWYQQILGQGPKLLIQFQNNGVVDDSQLPKDRFSAERLKGVDSTLKIQPAKLEDSAVYLCASSPTGQGYEQYFGPGTRLTVT.

The chain joins TRBV30 to TRBJ2-7; a weak D match, TRBD1 (5 bases). Germline CDR1 and CDR2: GTSNPN and SVGIG (reference sequence). The V end was cut by 2 bases, the J end by 5 bases, with 7 bases between. The CDR3 spans 11 residues. The CDR3 DNA sequence: TGTGCCTGGAGTTTGACAGACGAGCAGTACTTC. Encoded protein: CAWSLTDEQYF.

This clone appeared a single time. The J gene is TRBJ2-7, the V gene TRBV5-1; D is perhaps TRBD2 (7 bases). With 0 bases removed from V and 4 bases from J, the gap between germline ends came to 14 bases. The CDR3 totals 15 residues. Germline V CDR1 and CDR2: SGHRS, YFSETQ. CDR3 nucleotide sequence: TGCGCCAGCAGCTTGGAGGGGGGGGGCATTTACGAGCAGTACTTC. Translation: CASSLEGGGIYEQYF.

The V gene is TRBV6-5, the J gene TRBJ2-7; no reliable D call. V was shortened by 7 bases and J by 0 bases, with 10 bases between the two germline ends. This CDR3 is built from 13 residues. Germline CDR1 is MNHEY and CDR2 is SVGAGI. CDR3 coding DNA: TGTGCCAGCAAAAGGTTTCTCTCCTACGAGCAGTACTTC. Protein: CASKRFLSYEQYF.

This clone was seen only once. The CDR3 DNA sequence: TGTGCCAGCGGAGAATATAGCGTAACCTACGAGCAGTACTTC. This encodes CASGEYSVTYEQYF. The chain is built from TRBV6-6 and TRBJ2-7; a possible D gene is TRBD2 (5 bases). CDR1 and CDR2 (germline): MNHNY, SVGAGI (reference sequence). The CDR3 extends over 14 amino acids. V dropped 8 bases and J dropped 2 bases, with 16 bases sitting between them.

V and J are TRBV15 and TRBJ1-4, with D unclear. Germline V CDR1 and CDR2: LNHNV, YYDKDF (reference sequence). The CDR3 contains 15 residues. V was trimmed by 3 bases and J by 6 bases, leaving 14 bases between them. The CDR3 is CATSRTTNSDEKLFF. Here the CDR3 DNA reads TGTGCCACCAGCAGGACTACCAATTCCGATGAAAAACTGTTTTTT.